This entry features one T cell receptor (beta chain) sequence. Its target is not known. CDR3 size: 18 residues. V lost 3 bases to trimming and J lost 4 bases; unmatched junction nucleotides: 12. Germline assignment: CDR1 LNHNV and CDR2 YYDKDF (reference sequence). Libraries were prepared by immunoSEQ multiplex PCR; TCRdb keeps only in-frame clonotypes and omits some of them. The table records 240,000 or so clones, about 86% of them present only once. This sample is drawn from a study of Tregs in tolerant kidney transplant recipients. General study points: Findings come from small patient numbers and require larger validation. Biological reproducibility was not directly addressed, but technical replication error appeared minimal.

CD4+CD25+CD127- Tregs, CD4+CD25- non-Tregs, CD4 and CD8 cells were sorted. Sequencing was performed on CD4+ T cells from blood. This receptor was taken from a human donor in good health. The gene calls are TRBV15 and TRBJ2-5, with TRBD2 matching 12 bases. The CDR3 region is CATSSPGRAGLAGETQYF. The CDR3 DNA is TGTGCCACCAGCAGCCCCGGAAGGGCGGGACTAGCGGGAGAGACCCAGTACTTC.